The 32 T cell receptor beta chains below come from one sample, sequenced in a study of PD-L1 blockade in urothelial cancer. TCRdb's table, derived via immunoSEQ multiplex PCR, lists solely in-frame clones and lacks some. The sample includes about 45,000 clones, around nine tenths of them seen just once. Regarding time point: pretreatment peripheral blood. Sequenced here: PBMCs, sampled around atezolizumab (anti-PD-L1) treatment. These receptors came from a donor aged 40 or over with urothelial cancer.

The V call is TRBV5-4, the J call TRBJ2-2; D ambiguous. Trimming shortened V by 0 bases and J by 4 bases, and 4 bases separated the two germline ends. CDR1 and CDR2 (germline): SGHNT, YYREEE (reference sequence). This CDR3 spans 13 amino acids. CDR3 amino acids: CASSLAGTGELFF. For the CDR3, the DNA is TGTGCCAGCAGCTTGGCGGGCACCGGGGAGCTGTTTTTT.

This sequence joins TRBV11-2 and TRBJ2-2; 11 nucleotides match TRBD2. The CDR3 runs 19 residues. Germline CDR1 SGHAT, CDR2 FQNNGV. The ends lost 5 bases at V and 8 bases at J; junction bases unmatched: 19. The DNA of the CDR3 is TGTGCCAGCAGCCGACGCCTAGGGGGGACTAGCGGAATTGGAGGGGAGCTGTTTTTT. Amino acid sequence: CASSRRLGGTSGIGGELFF.

In this sample, this clone turned up a few times. The CDR3 reads CASSPREYQETQYF. In nucleotides, the CDR3 is TGCGCCAGCAGCCCGCGGGAGTACCAAGAGACCCAGTACTTC. This chain uses TRBV5-1 with TRBJ2-5, with TRBD2 matching 7 bases. The CDR3 is 14 residues long. Germline V gene lookup returns CDR1 SGHRS and CDR2 YFSETQ. J was trimmed by 0 bases and V by 4 bases; bases with no gene match: 3. Using reference TRBV5-1 and TRBJ2-5 for the parts outside the CDR3, the full variable domain is KAGVTQTPRYLIKTRGQQVTLSCSPISGHRSVSWYQQTPGQGLQFLFEYFSETQRNKGNFPGRFSGRQFSNSRSEMNVSTLELGDSALYLCASSPREYQETQYFGPGTRLLVL.

This clone was seen only once. The chain has TRBV15 and TRBJ2-7, with no clear D. The germline V gene has CDR1 LNHNV and CDR2 YYDKDF (reference sequence). CDR3 length equals 12 residues. Trimming cost V 1 base and J 4 bases, with 5 bases left between them. The CDR3 is CATSRGYYEQYF. The CDR3 DNA sequence: TGTGCCACCAGCAGAGGCTATTACGAGCAGTACTTC.

The chain uses TRBV19 and TRBJ1-2, with 10 bases identical to TRBD1. With 6 bases clipped from V and 7 bases from J, the junction kept 17 bases outside the gene matches. Germline V gene sequence: CDR1 LNHDA, CDR2 SQIVND (reference sequence). The CDR3 extends over 17 amino acids. CDR3 amino acids: CASSRPGDRGPRGGYTF. CDR3 DNA sequence: TGTGCCAGTAGCCGTCCGGGGGACAGGGGCCCACGGGGTGGCTACACCTTC.

This chain joins TRBV7-9 and TRBJ2-2, with D maybe TRBD2 (6 bases). V gave up 7 bases and J gave up 2 bases, with 11 bases separating them. Germline CDR1 and CDR2: SEHNR and FQNEAQ (reference sequence). CDR3 length: 14 residues. The CDR3 DNA follows: TGTGCCAGCAAGGAGGGGACCAACACCGGGGAGCTGTTTTTT. This sequence encodes CASKEGTNTGELFF.

The chain combines TRBV6-5 with TRBJ2-3, with D tentatively TRBD2 (7 bases). Germline CDR1 reads MNHEY; CDR2 reads SVGAGI. Trimming took off 0 bases at V and 4 bases at J, with 14 bases between the two ends. The CDR3 extends over 16 amino acids. The CDR3 sequence: CASSYSGGPLADTQYF. CDR3 bases: TGTGCCAGCAGTTACTCCGGGGGGCCCCTGGCAGATACGCAGTATTTT.

The V gene is TRBV27, the J gene TRBJ1-2; D not resolved. V was shortened by 0 bases and J by 3 bases, with 11 bases between the two germline ends. This CDR3 has 15 amino acids. Germline assignment: CDR1 MNHEY and CDR2 SMNVEV (reference sequence). CDR3: CASSLSGTWDYGYTF. For the CDR3, the DNA is TGTGCCAGCAGTTTATCGGGCACCTGGGACTATGGCTACACCTTC.

This chain connects TRBV28 to TRBJ1-1; D is unclear. The CDR3 length is 14 residues. The V end was cut by 7 bases, the J end by 7 bases, with 19 bases between. Germline values: CDR1 MDHEN, CDR2 SYDVKM. CDR3: CASTKSGTRFEAFF. CDR3 bases: TGTGCCAGCACCAAGTCCGGAACGAGGTTTGAAGCTTTCTTT.

Of note for this clone: The junction shows a germline mismatch at one end, possibly a read error. The gene calls are TRBV27 and TRBJ2-1; TRBD2 matches at 10 bases. Germline V CDR1 and CDR2: MNHEY, SMNVEV (reference sequence). CDR3 size: 14 residues. CDR3 DNA sequence: TGTGCCAGCAGTTTATTAGGGGCCGGGACTAGCGTTCTCTTC. Protein: CASSLLGAGTSVLF.

V usage is TRBV7-8 and J usage is TRBJ2-7, with 11 bases that match TRBD2. The germline V gene encodes CDR1 SGHVS and CDR2 FQNEAQ. V gave up 3 bases and J gave up 1 base; unmatched junction bases: 2. This CDR3 has 15 amino acids. As DNA, the CDR3 is TGTGCCAGCAGCTTCACTAGCGGGGGTTCCTACGAGCAGTACTTC. Translating it yields CASSFTSGGSYEQYF.

CDR3 DNA: TGTGCCAGCAGCTTAGGGGGGTCCGGGGGCGAGCAGTACTTC. Translation gives CASSLGGSGGEQYF. The chain joins TRBV7-9 to TRBJ2-7; tentative D call: TRBD2 (6 bases). The CDR3 extends over 14 amino acids. Per the germline V gene, CDR1 is SEHNR and CDR2 is FQNEAQ (reference sequence). Between the trimmed V and J ends, which lost 1 base and 6 bases, there was a span of 13 bases.

V is TRBV6-5 and J is TRBJ2-7; the D is unclear. The CDR3 sequence is 15 residues long. Trimming removed 5 bases at V and 0 bases at J, with 14 bases between. Per germline, CDR1 MNHEY and CDR2 SVGAGI. CDR3 nucleotides: TGTGCCAGCAGTGGAACGGGTCTGAGCTCCTACGAGCAGTACTTC. Protein product: CASSGTGLSSYEQYF.

The rearrangement joins TRBV19 to TRBJ1-2; 9 bases line up with TRBD1. CDR1 and CDR2 from the germline V gene are LNHDA and SQIVND (reference sequence). The CDR3 loop spans 17 amino acids. The V and J ends lost 2 bases and 4 bases, in that order; junction bases with no gene match: 11. CDR3 coding DNA: TGTGCCAGTAGTATATTGGGAGGGGACAGGGCAACCTATGGCTACACCTTC. This sequence encodes CASSILGGDRATYGYTF. The full variable domain, with the rest looked up from reference TRBV19 and TRBJ1-2, is DGGITQSPKYLFRKEGQNVTLSCEQNLNHDAMYWYRQDPGQGLRLIYYSQIVNDFQKGDIAEGYSVSREKKESFPLTVTSAQKNPTAFYLCASSILGGDRATYGYTFGSGTRLTVV.

V is TRBV7-9 and J is TRBJ1-4; tentative D call: TRBD1 (6 bases). This CDR3 comprises 16 residues. V gave up 5 bases and J gave up 4 bases, with 17 bases separating them. The germline V gene has CDR1 SEHNR and CDR2 FQNEAQ (reference sequence). CDR3 nucleotides: TGTGCCAGCAGCCCGATGATTGGGGGCCTTAATGAAAAACTGTTTTTT. It specifies CASSPMIGGLNEKLFF. Full variable domain (remainder filled in from reference TRBV7-9 and TRBJ1-4): DTGVSQNPRHKITKRGQNVTFRCDPISEHNRLYWYRQTLGQGPEFLTYFQNEAQLEKSRLLSDRFSAERPKGSFSTLEIQRTEQGDSAMYLCASSPMIGGLNEKLFFGSGTQLSVL.

The gene calls are TRBV18 and TRBJ2-5; 7 nucleotides align to TRBD2. Germline V lookup: CDR1 KGHSH, CDR2 LQKENI. The CDR3 is 15 residues long. V shed 1 base, J shed 4 bases, and the junction held 6 bases outside the gene matches. The chain's CDR3 is CASSPREGRGETQYF. CDR3 nucleotide sequence: TGTGCCAGCTCACCACGGGAGGGGCGCGGAGAGACCCAGTACTTC.

The chain links TRBV5-4 to TRBJ2-3, with 16 bases aligning to TRBD2. With V trimmed by 0 bases and J by 4 bases, 5 bases remained unmatched. This CDR3 is built from 18 residues. CDR1 and CDR2 (germline): SGHNT, YYREEE (reference sequence). The CDR3 nucleotides are TGTGCCAGCAGCTTGGGGGGGACTAGCGGGAGGGGTGCAGATACGCAGTATTTT. Amino acids: CASSLGGTSGRGADTQYF.

The V gene is TRBV2, the J gene TRBJ1-1, with a tentative D call TRBD1 (5 bases). Germline values: CDR1 SNHLY, CDR2 FYNNEI. Trimming pared 2 bases from V and 1 base from J, leaving 5 bases between. This CDR3 has 13 residues. CDR3 nucleotide sequence: TGTGCCAGCAGTGAACAGGGGAACACTGAAGCTTTCTTT. Amino acids: CASSEQGNTEAFF.

The rearrangement joins TRBV4-2 to TRBJ1-4; D gene ambiguous. The V gene lost 0 bases and the J gene lost 1 base, with 12 bases spanning the gap. The CDR3 covers 17 residues. Germline values: CDR1 LGHNA, CDR2 YNFKEQ. The CDR3 protein is CASSQDPRLGTNEKLFF. CDR3 coding DNA: TGTGCCAGCAGCCAAGACCCGCGGCTTGGAACTAATGAAAAACTGTTTTTT.

This sequence joins TRBV18 and TRBJ1-5, with TRBD1 identical over 7 bases. This CDR3 is built from 14 residues. Trimming cost V 3 bases and J 3 bases; bases outside gene matches: 2. Germline values: CDR1 KGHSH, CDR2 LQKENI. The DNA of the CDR3 is TGTGCCAGCTCACCGACAGGGCCCAATCAGCCCCAGCATTTT. Translating it yields CASSPTGPNQPQHF.

The chain joins TRBV18 to TRBJ1-1, with D possibly matching TRBD1 (5 bases). Germline loops: CDR1 KGHSH, CDR2 LQKENI. This CDR3 spans 17 amino acids. Trimming pared 2 bases from V and 0 bases from J, leaving 16 bases between. The CDR3 sequence: CASSPAVGAVMNTEAFF. The CDR3 DNA follows: TGTGCCAGCTCACCAGCCGTAGGGGCGGTTATGAACACTGAAGCTTTCTTT.

V is TRBV5-4 and J is TRBJ2-3, with TRBD2 matching 9 bases. CDR3 length equals 18 residues. V shed 0 bases, J shed 4 bases, and the junction held 12 bases outside the gene matches. Germline CDR1 is SGHNT and CDR2 is YYREEE (reference sequence). The CDR3 loop is CASSLAPGLARGSDTQYF. The DNA of the CDR3 is TGTGCCAGCAGCTTGGCCCCTGGACTAGCGAGAGGATCAGATACGCAGTATTTT.

V usage is TRBV27 and J usage is TRBJ2-5; D is ambiguous. Trimming pared 2 bases from V and 5 bases from J, leaving 9 bases between. The CDR3 consists of 13 residues. Germline CDR1 MNHEY, CDR2 SMNVEV (reference sequence). DNA of the CDR3: TGTGCCAGCAGTTTAGTCCACCGGGAGACCCAGTACTTC. Translation gives CASSLVHRETQYF.

The chain links TRBV5-1 to TRBJ1-1, with a possible D match to TRBD1 (6 bases). CDR1 and CDR2 (germline): SGHRS, YFSETQ. Trimming left V 4 bases short and J 6 bases short, with 16 bases between. The CDR3 is made up of 14 amino acids. The CDR3 loop reads CASSDETGSAEAFF. For the CDR3, the DNA is TGCGCCAGCAGCGACGAAACAGGGTCGGCTGAAGCTTTCTTT.

V gene TRBV10-3 combines with J gene TRBJ2-7; TRBD1 is a possible D gene (6 bases). The V gene lost 4 bases and the J gene lost 3 bases, with 13 bases spanning the gap. This CDR3 has 14 amino acids. Germline CDR1 is ENHRY and CDR2 is SYGVKD. The DNA for the CDR3 is TGTGCCATCAGTGTAGGTGGGGGCGGCTACGAGCAGTACTTC. Translated, it gives CAISVGGGGYEQYF.

The chain employs TRBV7-2 and TRBJ1-2; D uncertain. Germline assignment: CDR1 SGHTA and CDR2 FQGNSA. Trimming cost V 5 bases and J 5 bases, with 18 bases left between them. There are 15 residues in the CDR3. CDR3 residues: CASSAGDRGRYGYTF. CDR3 coding DNA: TGTGCCAGCAGCGCCGGGGATCGGGGTCGGTATGGCTACACCTTC.

The chain joins TRBV7-2 to TRBJ2-4, with no clear D. V gave up 3 bases and J gave up 6 bases, with 12 bases separating them. The CDR3 totals 14 residues. CDR1 is SGHTA and CDR2 is FQGNSA in the germline V gene. In DNA form, the CDR3 reads TGTGCCAGCAGCTTTACGGGTTCCGGAAACATTCAGTACTTC. Translating it yields CASSFTGSGNIQYF.

In its sample, this clone was seen once. V and J are TRBV5-4 and TRBJ2-1, with TRBD1 matching over 7 bases. Germline V CDR1 and CDR2: SGHNT, YYREEE (reference sequence). This CDR3 comprises 15 residues. V was pared by 4 bases and J by 1 base, with 5 bases of the junction left unmatched. The CDR3 loop is CASSPDRNSYNEQFF. The CDR3, as DNA: TGTGCCAGCAGCCCGGACAGGAATTCCTACAATGAGCAGTTCTTC.

This clone was observed a single time. This chain connects TRBV27 to TRBJ2-3; the match to TRBD2 covers 7 bases. The germline V gene encodes CDR1 MNHEY and CDR2 SMNVEV (reference sequence). J gave up 6 bases and V 3 bases, and 0 bases lay outside the gene matches. This CDR3 is built from 12 residues. The CDR3 bases are TGTGCCAGCAGTTTCGGGAGGGATACGCAGTATTTT. It translates to CASSFGRDTQYF.

The chain carries TRBV10-3 and TRBJ1-2, with D tentatively TRBD1 (5 bases). The CDR3 is 13 residues long. CDR1 and CDR2 (germline): ENHRY, SYGVKD. The V and J ends lost 6 bases and 5 bases respectively, with 13 bases between them. CDR3 amino acids: CAIRPDTGYGYTF. The CDR3 DNA reads as TGTGCCATCAGACCGGACACGGGTTATGGCTACACCTTC.

V usage is TRBV7-2 and J usage is TRBJ2-5; 10 nucleotides line up with TRBD1. After removal of 5 bases from V and 5 bases from J, the junction contained 5 bases not matched to a gene. The CDR3 spans 14 residues. Germline loops: CDR1 SGHTA, CDR2 FQGNSA. Here the CDR3 reads CASSPGQGGETQYF. CDR3 DNA: TGTGCCAGCAGCCCAGGACAGGGGGGCGAGACCCAGTACTTC. Variable domain in full (rest from reference TRBV7-2 and TRBJ2-5): GAGVSQSPSNKVTEKGKDVELRCDPISGHTALYWYRQSLGQGLEFLIYFQGNSAPDKSGLPSDRFSAERTGGSVSTLTIQRTQQEDSAVYLCASSPGQGGETQYFGPGTRLLVL.

The chain is built from TRBV4-2 and TRBJ1-2; D possibly corresponds to TRBD1 (5 bases). From germline, CDR1 is LGHNA and CDR2 YNFKEQ. CDR3 length: 15 residues. Trimming pared 0 bases from V and 2 bases from J, leaving 10 bases between. The DNA of the CDR3 is TGTGCCAGCAGCCAAGATTTGGGGCGGAACTATGGCTACACCTTC. This translates into CASSQDLGRNYGYTF.